The 14 T cell receptor beta chains given below trace back to one sample, sequenced in a study of T cells in Graves' hyperthyroidism and ophthalmopathy (dated by TCRdb to between 2018 and 2020). Receptor libraries were prepared by multiplex PCR. Instrument used: Illumina HiSeq 2000. Amplification of TCR beta CDR3 regions was carried out from RNA transcripts. The TCR CDR3 was subjected to a first round of RT-PCR using the HTBI primer set and the Qiagen OneStep RT-PCR kit. TCRdb passed the public sequencing reads through fastp at Q25 and MiXCR, retaining productive beta sequences. Rows matching on CDR3 protein sequence are summarized as one entry with the most common DNA and genes. Recorded for this sample are roughly 500,000 distinct CDR3 sequences; 46% of them occurred a single time. About 40% of the sample comes from the top ten. Sequencing used peripheral blood or thyroid tissue (not recorded which). The receptors originated from an adult woman with Graves' disease, either hyperthyroidism or ophthalmopathy (not recorded which).

This clonotype was counted once. V usage is TRBV7-3 and J usage is TRBJ1-2; 8 bases align to TRBD1. V was clipped by 5 bases and J by 4 bases; unmatched bases: 6. The CDR3 has 14 residues. Per the germline V gene, CDR1 is SGHTA and CDR2 is FQGTGA. In DNA form, the CDR3 reads TGTGCCAGCAGCGCGACAGGGGCGGCCTATGGCTACACCTTC. Translation: CASSATGAAYGYTF. The whole variable domain, filled in from reference TRBV7-3 and TRBJ1-2, reads GAGVSQTPSNKVTEKGKYVELRCDPISGHTALYWYRQSLGQGPEFLIYFQGTGAADDSGLPNDRFFAVRPEGSVSTLKIQRTERGDSAVYLCASSATGAAYGYTFGSGTRLTVV.

There are many counts of this clonotype. The J gene is TRBJ1-5, the V gene TRBV7-9; 9 nucleotides match TRBD1. V shed 5 bases, J shed 4 bases, and the junction held 6 bases outside the gene matches. In germline, CDR1 is SEHNR, CDR2 FQNEAQ (reference sequence). This CDR3 is built from 15 residues. The DNA of the CDR3 is TGTGCCAGCAGCGCGGGACAGGGCCATAATCAGCCCCAGCATTTT. Translated: CASSAGQGHNQPQHF.

This clonotype was counted ten times or more. The chain couples TRBV2 to TRBJ1-5; a possible D gene is TRBD1 (5 bases). The CDR3 extends over 15 amino acids. V gave up 2 bases and J gave up 3 bases, with 11 bases separating them. Germline CDR1 is SNHLY and CDR2 is FYNNEI. The CDR3 is CASSEYQGANQPQHF. The CDR3 nucleotides read TGTGCCAGCAGTGAATATCAGGGTGCCAATCAGCCCCAGCATTTT.

This CDR3 reads CASSKLARQTQYF. The DNA of the CDR3 is TGTGCCAGCAGCAAACTAGCCCGACAGACCCAGTACTTC. The rearrangement joins TRBV2 to TRBJ2-7, with D perhaps matching TRBD2 (6 bases). TRBJ2-5 matches the DNA end more closely, so the J call is doubtful. The germline gives CDR1 SNHLY, CDR2 FYNNEI. CDR3 length: 13 residues.

This clonotype was seen many times. The chain is built from TRBV10-2 and TRBJ2-7, with D tentatively TRBD1 or TRBD2 (6 bases each). The V gene lost 2 bases and the J gene lost 0 bases, with 11 bases spanning the gap. The CDR3 is made up of 15 amino acids. From germline, CDR1 is WSHSY and CDR2 SAAADI. CDR3 DNA sequence: TGCGCCAGCAGTGAGGCGGGACACCTCTCCTACGAGCAGTACTTC. Translation: CASSEAGHLSYEQYF.

Ten or more counts support this clonotype. This chain uses TRBV19 with TRBJ2-7; unclear D gene. The germline V gene encodes CDR1 LNHDA and CDR2 SQIVND (reference sequence). The CDR3 is made up of 14 amino acids. Trimming left V 3 bases short and J 0 bases short, with 9 bases between. The chain's CDR3 is CASSIHESSYEQYF. CDR3 nucleotides: TGTGCCAGTAGTATCCACGAATCCTCCTACGAGCAGTACTTC.

The chain combines TRBV15 with TRBJ2-2, with a possible D match to TRBD1 (6 bases). Trimming shortened V by 3 bases and J by 1 base, and 15 bases separated the two germline ends. Germline V CDR1 and CDR2: LNHNV, YYDKDF (reference sequence). CDR3 length: 17 amino acids. This CDR3 is CATSSYSPGQNTGELFF. The CDR3 region has the DNA TGTGCCACCAGCAGTTACTCGCCGGGACAGAACACCGGGGAGCTGTTTTTT.

This chain links TRBV10-1 with TRBJ2-3; no clear D. The CDR3 sequence is 13 residues long. Germline V gene lookup returns CDR1 WNHNN and CDR2 SYGVQD (reference sequence). The V and J ends lost 5 bases and 6 bases respectively, with 12 bases between them. The CDR3 spells CASSRLLRDTQYF. CDR3 coding DNA: TGCGCCAGCAGTCGATTACTTAGGGATACGCAGTATTTT.

V usage is TRBV7-2 and J usage is TRBJ1-1; possible D gene TRBD1, 6 bases. This CDR3 comprises 14 residues. With 2 bases removed from V and 3 bases from J, the gap between germline ends came to 10 bases. In germline, CDR1 is SGHTA, CDR2 FQGNSA. CDR3: CASSLWAGDTEAFF. CDR3 DNA: TGTGCCAGCAGCTTATGGGCAGGGGACACTGAAGCTTTCTTT.

In this sample, this clonotype turned up many times. The rearrangement joins TRBV19 to TRBJ1-6, with D tentatively TRBD1 (5 bases). The CDR3 sequence is 15 residues long. The V gene's germline CDR1 is LNHDA and CDR2 SQIVND (reference sequence). The V and J ends lost 5 bases and 10 bases respectively, with 18 bases between them. CDR3 loop: CASSPRGGVRSPLHF. The CDR3 DNA sequence: TGTGCCAGTAGTCCTCGCGGGGGGGTTCGGTCACCCCTCCACTTT.

V is TRBV2 and J is TRBJ1-1; 10 bases fit TRBD1. Germline assignment: CDR1 SNHLY and CDR2 FYNNEI. The CDR3 loop spans 14 amino acids. V gave up 11 bases and J gave up 1 base; unmatched junction bases: 7. CDR3 sequence: CAWRGQGTNTEAFF. DNA of the CDR3: TGTGCCTGGAGGGGACAGGGGACGAACACTGAAGCTTTCTTT. The full variable domain, in which reference TRBV2 and TRBJ1-1 provide the parts outside the CDR3, is EPEVTQTPSHQVTQMGQEVILRCVPISNHLYFYWYRQILGQKVEFLVSFYNNEISEKSEIFDDQFSVERPDGSNFTLKIRSTKLEDSAMYFCAWRGQGTNTEAFFGQGTRLTVV.

The chain carries TRBV7-6 and TRBJ2-7; no clear D. The V gene lost 1 base and the J gene lost 1 base, with 8 bases spanning the gap. The CDR3 runs 14 residues. Germline V gives CDR1 SGHVS, CDR2 FNYEAQ. CDR3 sequence (DNA): TGTGCCAGCAGCTTAGTACGCAATTCCTACGAGCAGTACTTC. It yields the protein CASSLVRNSYEQYF.

At least ten counts were recorded for this clonotype. V is TRBV5-1 and J is TRBJ2-6; TRBD1 is a possible D gene (6 bases). Germline assignment: CDR1 SGHRS and CDR2 YFSETQ. V lost 0 bases, J lost 2 bases, and 15 bases lay in between. The CDR3 runs to 18 residues. The CDR3 region is CASSLVGSQGPGANVLTF. The CDR3 coding sequence is TGCGCCAGCAGCTTGGTGGGCAGCCAGGGGCCTGGGGCCAACGTCCTGACTTTC.

The genes are TRBV7-9 and TRBJ1-1, with D perhaps matching TRBD1 (5 bases). Trimming pared 5 bases from V and 6 bases from J, leaving 16 bases between. CDR3 length: 14 amino acids. CDR1 and CDR2 from the germline V gene are SEHNR and FQNEAQ (reference sequence). Here the CDR3 DNA reads TGTGCCAGCAGCAGTCCCGGGACCATGGCTGAAGCTTTCTTT. Protein product: CASSSPGTMAEAFF.